Listed below are T cell receptor beta chains from one sample, sequenced in a study of glioma-infiltrating T cells. TCRdb called the multiplex PCR reads again in MiXCR, with one record for every CDR3 protein. The profile shows under 200,000 distinct CDR3 sequences, around 32% of them singletons. Sequenced: glioma tissue, nonneoplastic brain tissue, or PBMCs (not recorded which). These receptors all come from a human donor with low-grade glioma or glioblastoma, undergoing nonglioma brain surgery, or in good health (not recorded which). The CDR3 runs from the conserved cysteine through the conserved F or W. A D gene is named only where the DNA matches it firmly.

cdr3_aa: CASSLGLAEYNEQFF; d_call: TRBD2; v_call: TRBV7-3; j_call: TRBJ2-1
cdr3_aa: CASSQDGSGGYNEQFF; d_call: TRBD2; v_call: TRBV3-1; j_call: TRBJ2-1
cdr3_aa: CAISGEAGANTGELFF; d_call: .; v_call: TRBV10-3; j_call: TRBJ2-2
cdr3_aa: CASGGQGDEQYF; d_call: TRBD1; v_call: TRBV27; j_call: TRBJ2-7
cdr3_aa: CASSQEKAGRGEQYF; d_call: .; v_call: TRBV7-2; j_call: TRBJ2-7
cdr3_aa: CASSPPGTDEQFF; d_call: .; v_call: TRBV28; j_call: TRBJ2-1
cdr3_aa: CSATDRNEQYF; d_call: TRBD1; v_call: TRBV29-1; j_call: TRBJ2-7
cdr3_aa: CASSLSTGDAYEQYF; d_call: .; v_call: TRBV5-4; j_call: TRBJ2-7
cdr3_aa: CASSFWMGNHNSPLHF; d_call: .; v_call: TRBV7-2; j_call: TRBJ1-6
cdr3_aa: CASSLGTSGSTDTQYF; d_call: TRBD2; v_call: TRBV27; j_call: TRBJ2-3
cdr3_aa: CASSYGLNYNYTF; d_call: .; v_call: TRBV6-5; j_call: TRBJ1-2
cdr3_aa: CASSLLTGPNTEAFF; d_call: .; v_call: TRBV7-2; j_call: TRBJ1-1
cdr3_aa: CASSQSTSAVTDTQYF; d_call: .; v_call: TRBV4-1; j_call: TRBJ2-3
cdr3_aa: CASSYLAQDNEQFF; d_call: .; v_call: TRBV6-6; j_call: TRBJ2-1
cdr3_aa: CASSDSDRRAF; d_call: .; v_call: TRBV2; j_call: TRBJ1-2
cdr3_aa: CASSQGRLAADTQYF; d_call: TRBD2; v_call: TRBV6-1; j_call: TRBJ2-3
cdr3_aa: CASSLAGGPNEQFF; d_call: TRBD2; v_call: TRBV7-7; j_call: TRBJ2-1
cdr3_aa: CASSPTGGAYNEQFF; d_call: TRBD1; v_call: TRBV7-6; j_call: TRBJ2-1
cdr3_aa: CASSQVAISYNEQFF; d_call: .; v_call: TRBV4-3; j_call: TRBJ2-1
cdr3_aa: CASSPSGSFNEQFF; d_call: TRBD2; v_call: TRBV4-1; j_call: TRBJ2-1